Below, one T cell receptor beta chain is given with its context. The record originates from a study of blood T cell repertoires in COVID-19. Looking at the study overall: The United States, Italy and Spain provided the acute and convalescent COVID-19 samples.

CDR1 is KGHSH and CDR2 is LQKENI in the germline V gene. Trimming took 7 bases from V and 4 from J; bases not matched to a gene: 20. CDR3 length: 19 amino acids. The study recruited people aged roughly 18 to 100 years across about two dozen US areas. Cohorts were determined from participant-reported clinical history. TCRdb's table, derived via immunoSEQ multiplex PCR, lists solely in-frame clones and lacks some. The data hold around 190,000 clones, with around 76% observed a single time. Sequencing was done on a sample of PBMCs or T cells enriched from blood (not recorded which). This receptor was identified in a woman between 50 and 59 years old with acute COVID-19. This rearrangement joins TRBV18 to TRBJ2-1; 9 bases are shared with TRBD1. The CDR3 DNA reads TGTGCCAGCTTGCCGGGTGGTCGAACAGGGGGCTTTCCTTACAATGAGCAGTTCTTC. Amino acids: CASLPGGRTGGFPYNEQFF.